The rows below give T cell receptor beta chains drawn from one sample of a study of blood T cell repertoires in COVID-19. The repertoire was sequenced with immunoSEQ multiplex PCR; TCRdb's copy has only in-frame clones and lacks some. This sample yields about 150,000 clones, of which around 87% are seen a single time; 3.5% to 4.5% belongs to the top ten. Sample: PBMCs or T cells enriched from blood (not recorded which). The receptor source for this set is a woman aged 40 to 50 who had been exposed to COVID-19. Each CDR3 is given with its conserved first and last residue. A D gene is named only where the DNA matches it firmly. A clone size is listed for some rows: how often the clone was seen (once, few, many), or a class if it is expanded.

cdr3_nt,cdr3_aa,d_call,clone_size,j_call,v_call
TGTGCCAGCAGCTTAGCGCGGGACGGCAGAACTGAAGCTTTCTTT,CASSLARDGRTEAFF,.,once,TRBJ1-1,TRBV7-8
TGTGCCAGCAGCTTAGACAGGGCGTCTGGAAACACCATATATTTT,CASSLDRASGNTIYF,.,.,TRBJ1-3,TRBV7-9
TGTGCCAGCAGCGTAGAGGGAGTCCGCGAGCAGTACTTC,CASSVEGVREQYF,.,.,TRBJ2-7,TRBV9
TGTGCCAGCAGTTTCTTCGGGGGGAGTGCCGAGCTGTTTTTT,CASSFFGGSAELFF,TRBD2,.,TRBJ2-2,TRBV27
TGTGCCAGCCAAGACCGAGGGGGAGCTAACTATGGCTACACCTTC,CASQDRGGANYGYTF,.,.,TRBJ1-2,TRBV6-5
TGTGCCAGCACCAGGACAGGGTATGGCTACACCTTC,CASTRTGYGYTF,TRBD1,.,TRBJ1-2,TRBV5-8
TGCGCCAGCAGCCTCGAGGACAGGGGCATTGAAGCTTTCTTT,CASSLEDRGIEAFF,TRBD1,.,TRBJ1-1,TRBV5-1
TGTGCCAGTAGTTACGGGACATGGAACACCGGGGAGCTGTTTTTT,CASSYGTWNTGELFF,.,.,TRBJ2-2,TRBV19
TGTGCCAGCAGCTCCCTTACTAGCGGGGGGTCCGATGAGCAGTTCTTC,CASSSLTSGGSDEQFF,TRBD2,once,TRBJ2-1,TRBV11-2
TGTGCCAGCAGTTACTCCGGGACTAGCGGGGGGGCTAGCACAGATACGCAGTATTTT,CASSYSGTSGGASTDTQYF,TRBD2,once,TRBJ2-3,TRBV6-2/TRBV6-3
TGTGCCAGCAGTTCTGCCCAGCGGATCGATAATGAGCAGTTCTTC,CASSSAQRIDNEQFF,.,.,TRBJ2-1,TRBV9
TGTGCCAGCAGTTCTAGACAGGGGCTGATCAATCAGCCCCAGCATTTT,CASSSRQGLINQPQHF,TRBD1,.,TRBJ1-5,TRBV6-5
TGCGCCAGCATTCTACCGGGACAGGGCTACGAGCAGTACTTC,CASILPGQGYEQYF,TRBD1,.,TRBJ2-7,TRBV10-1
TGTGCCAGCAGTTACGGGGCAGGGGGAGGCTACGAGCAGTACTTC,CASSYGAGGGYEQYF,.,.,TRBJ2-7,TRBV6-5
TGTGCCAGCAGCCCCCGGATGCGCGGGAGTTCCGACCAGACCCAGTACTTC,CASSPRMRGSSDQTQYF,TRBD2,.,TRBJ2-5,TRBV7-7
TGCGCCAGCAGCTCGGAGGGCAGGAGTGGCGGGGTAAGAAGCACAGATACGCAGTATTTT,CASSSEGRSGGVRSTDTQYF,.,.,TRBJ2-3,TRBV5-1
TGTGCCAGCAGTGAATTGGAGGAAAATGAGCAGTTCTTC,CASSELEENEQFF,.,.,TRBJ2-1,TRBV25-1
TGTGCCAGCAGCTTGAGAACGGGGACAGATACGCAGTATTTT,CASSLRTGTDTQYF,.,once,TRBJ2-3,TRBV5-4
TGTGCCATCAGTGAGGTCAGGGGGATCGCGCAGTACTTC,CAISEVRGIAQYF,TRBD1,.,TRBJ2-7,TRBV10-3
TGTGCCAGCAGCGTAGAACTGACAGGGAGCACCGGGGAGCTGTTTTTT,CASSVELTGSTGELFF,TRBD1,.,TRBJ2-2,TRBV9
TGTGCCAGCAGCTTGGAGCCAGGAACGCAGATGAACACTGAAGCTTTCTTT,CASSLEPGTQMNTEAFF,.,.,TRBJ1-1,TRBV5-4
TGTGCCAGCAGCTTGGACAGGATCAATGAGCAGTTCTTC,CASSLDRINEQFF,.,.,TRBJ2-1,TRBV5-4
TGCGCCAGCAGCCAAGAGTTGGGGCGGCTCAATCAGCCCCAGCATTTT,CASSQELGRLNQPQHF,.,.,TRBJ1-5,TRBV4-3
TGCGCCAGCAGCTTGACCCTACAGGACTCTGGAAACACCATATATTTT,CASSLTLQDSGNTIYF,.,.,TRBJ1-3,TRBV5-1
TGTGCCAGCAGCCAAGATTTTGGAGGGGACAGGGAGAACACTGAAGCTTTCTTT,CASSQDFGGDRENTEAFF,TRBD1,once,TRBJ1-1,TRBV3-1/TRBV3-2
TGTGCCAGCAGTAGCTACTCAGGGGAATCACCCCTCCACTTT,CASSSYSGESPLHF,.,few,TRBJ1-6,TRBV28
TGTGCCAGCAGCCCTCAGACAGGGTCCATTCAGCCCCAGCATTTT,CASSPQTGSIQPQHF,TRBD1,.,TRBJ1-5,TRBV3-1/TRBV3-2
TGTGCCAGCAGCTGGTACGACAAGGCGAACACTGAAGCTTTCTTT,CASSWYDKANTEAFF,.,.,TRBJ1-1,TRBV5-6
TGTGCCAGCAGTGATGGGTTTCGGGGGGCGCGTTACGAGCAGTACTTC,CASSDGFRGARYEQYF,.,.,TRBJ2-7,TRBV2
TGTGCCAGCAGCCAAGACAATAACTATGGCTACACCTTC,CASSQDNNYGYTF,.,.,TRBJ1-2,TRBV4-2
TGTGCCAGTAGTATAGGGGGGGACTCGCATACGCAGTATTTT,CASSIGGDSHTQYF,.,.,TRBJ2-3,TRBV19
TGTGCCAGCAGCTTAAACTTACCAGGGAACGAGCAGTACTTC,CASSLNLPGNEQYF,.,.,TRBJ2-7,TRBV11-1
TGTGCCAGCAGTGATATGACTAGCTATCCGGAGACCCAGTACTTC,CASSDMTSYPETQYF,TRBD2,.,TRBJ2-5,TRBV2
TGTGCCAGCAGTTTCCCATACAGGGGCCGCTATGGCTACACCTTC,CASSFPYRGRYGYTF,TRBD1,.,TRBJ1-2,TRBV28
TGTGCCAGCAGCCCGCGGACAGGGGCCTATAATTCACCCCTCCACTTT,CASSPRTGAYNSPLHF,TRBD1,.,TRBJ1-6,TRBV7-8
TGTGCCAGCGACGTCGGAGTTGGGACCCAGTACTTC,CASDVGVGTQYF,.,.,TRBJ2-5,TRBV11-2
TGTGCCAGCAGTCCTAGCAGAGATACGCAGTATTTT,CASSPSRDTQYF,.,.,TRBJ2-3,TRBV2
TGTGCCAGCAGCTTGGGTTCGGCACCCCTCCACTTT,CASSLGSAPLHF,.,.,TRBJ1-6,TRBV5-4
TGTGCCAGCAGTTATACTAGCGGGAGTGAGACCGGGGAGCTGTTTTTT,CASSYTSGSETGELFF,TRBD2,.,TRBJ2-2,TRBV25-1
TGTGCCAGCAGACAGGGAATCACCGGGGAGCTGTTTTTT,CASRQGITGELFF,.,.,TRBJ2-2,TRBV27
TGTGCCAGCAGCCAAGGGGACAAGGGGCTCTACAATGAGCAGTTCTTC,CASSQGDKGLYNEQFF,.,.,TRBJ2-1,TRBV3-1/TRBV3-2